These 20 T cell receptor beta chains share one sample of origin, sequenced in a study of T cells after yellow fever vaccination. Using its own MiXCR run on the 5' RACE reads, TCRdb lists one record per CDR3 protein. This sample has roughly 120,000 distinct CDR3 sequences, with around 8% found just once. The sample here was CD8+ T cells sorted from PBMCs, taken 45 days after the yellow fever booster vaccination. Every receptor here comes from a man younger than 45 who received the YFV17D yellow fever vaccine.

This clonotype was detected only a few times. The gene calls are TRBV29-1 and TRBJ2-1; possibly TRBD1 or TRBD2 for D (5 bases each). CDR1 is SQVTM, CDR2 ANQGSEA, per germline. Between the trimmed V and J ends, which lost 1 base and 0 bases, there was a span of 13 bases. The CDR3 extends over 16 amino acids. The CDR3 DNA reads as TGCAGCGTTGAAGTTCCGGGACGGAGCTCCTACAATGAGCAGTTCTTC. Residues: CSVEVPGRSSYNEQFF.

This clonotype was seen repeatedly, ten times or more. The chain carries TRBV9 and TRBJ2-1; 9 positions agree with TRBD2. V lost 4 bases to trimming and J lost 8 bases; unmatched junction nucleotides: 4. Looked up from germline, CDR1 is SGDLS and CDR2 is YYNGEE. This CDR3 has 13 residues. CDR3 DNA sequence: TGTGCCAGCAGCTCCGGGACTAGCCATGAGCAGTTCTTC. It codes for CASSSGTSHEQFF.

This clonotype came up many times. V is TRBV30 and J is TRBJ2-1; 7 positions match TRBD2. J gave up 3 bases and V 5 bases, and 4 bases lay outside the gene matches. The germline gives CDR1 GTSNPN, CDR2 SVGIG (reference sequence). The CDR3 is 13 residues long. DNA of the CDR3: TGTGCCTGGTGGCCGGGAGGCTACAATGAGCAGTTCTTC. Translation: CAWWPGGYNEQFF.

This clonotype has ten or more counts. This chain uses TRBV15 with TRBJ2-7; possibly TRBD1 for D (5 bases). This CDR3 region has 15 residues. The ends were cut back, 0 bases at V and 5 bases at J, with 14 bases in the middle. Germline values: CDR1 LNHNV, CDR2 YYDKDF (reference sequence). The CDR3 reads CATSRDKGLFDEQYF. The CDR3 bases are TGTGCCACCAGCAGAGATAAGGGGCTCTTTGACGAGCAGTACTTC.

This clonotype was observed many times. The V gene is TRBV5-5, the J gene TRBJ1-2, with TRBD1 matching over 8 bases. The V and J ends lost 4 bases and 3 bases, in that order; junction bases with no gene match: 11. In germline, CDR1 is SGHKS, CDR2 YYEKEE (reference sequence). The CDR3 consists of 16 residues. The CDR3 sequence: CASSLLSQGAYYGYTF. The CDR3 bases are TGTGCCAGCAGCCTTCTCTCTCAGGGGGCTTACTATGGCTACACCTTC.

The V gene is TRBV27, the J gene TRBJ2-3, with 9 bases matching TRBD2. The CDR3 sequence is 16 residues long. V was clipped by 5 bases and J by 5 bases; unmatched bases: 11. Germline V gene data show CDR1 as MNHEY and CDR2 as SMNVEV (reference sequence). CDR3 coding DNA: TGTGCCAGCAGTCCCATTAGCGGGAGCTGGCGAGATACGCAGTATTTT. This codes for CASSPISGSWRDTQYF.

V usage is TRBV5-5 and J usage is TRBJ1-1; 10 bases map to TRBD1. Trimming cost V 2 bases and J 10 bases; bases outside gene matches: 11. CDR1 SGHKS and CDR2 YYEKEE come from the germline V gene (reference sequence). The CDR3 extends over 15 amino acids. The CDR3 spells CASSFGTGEPVVAFF. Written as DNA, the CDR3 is TGTGCCAGCAGCTTTGGGACAGGGGAACCCGTGGTAGCTTTCTTT.

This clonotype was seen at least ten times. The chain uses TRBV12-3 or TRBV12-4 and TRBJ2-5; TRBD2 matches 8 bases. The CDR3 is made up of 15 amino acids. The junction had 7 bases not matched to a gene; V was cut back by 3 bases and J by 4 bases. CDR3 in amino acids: CASSLAPGGGETQYF. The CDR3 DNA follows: TGTGCCAGCAGTTTGGCACCGGGAGGGGGAGAGACCCAGTACTTC.

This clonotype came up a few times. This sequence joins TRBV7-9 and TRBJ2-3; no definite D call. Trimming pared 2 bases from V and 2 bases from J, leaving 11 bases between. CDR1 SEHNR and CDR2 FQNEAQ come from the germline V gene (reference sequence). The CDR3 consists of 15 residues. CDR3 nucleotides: TGTGCCAGCAGCTTAACCGAGGCCTCCACAGATACGCAGTATTTT. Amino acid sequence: CASSLTEASTDTQYF.

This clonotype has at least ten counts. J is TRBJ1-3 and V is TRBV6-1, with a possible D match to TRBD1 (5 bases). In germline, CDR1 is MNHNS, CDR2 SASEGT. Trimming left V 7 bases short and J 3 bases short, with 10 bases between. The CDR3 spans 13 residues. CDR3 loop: CASNQGDGNTIYF. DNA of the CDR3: TGTGCCAGCAACCAGGGTGATGGAAACACCATATATTTT.

CDR3 region: CASSRDVGQVVLTQYF. In DNA form, the CDR3 reads TGTGCCAGCAGCCGGGACGTTGGACAGGTTGTTTTGACCCAGTACTTC. The chain has TRBV3-1 and TRBJ2-5, with 7 bases that match TRBD1. Germline V gives CDR1 LGHDT, CDR2 YNNKEL (reference sequence). Trimming took 4 bases from V and 7 from J; bases not matched to a gene: 15. This CDR3 is 16 amino acids long.

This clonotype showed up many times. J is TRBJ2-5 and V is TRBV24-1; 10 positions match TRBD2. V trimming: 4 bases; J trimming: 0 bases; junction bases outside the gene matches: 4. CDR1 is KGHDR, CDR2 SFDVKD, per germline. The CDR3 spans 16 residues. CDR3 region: CATSETSGQNQETQYF. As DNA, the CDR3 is TGTGCCACCAGTGAGACTAGCGGGCAAAACCAAGAGACCCAGTACTTC.

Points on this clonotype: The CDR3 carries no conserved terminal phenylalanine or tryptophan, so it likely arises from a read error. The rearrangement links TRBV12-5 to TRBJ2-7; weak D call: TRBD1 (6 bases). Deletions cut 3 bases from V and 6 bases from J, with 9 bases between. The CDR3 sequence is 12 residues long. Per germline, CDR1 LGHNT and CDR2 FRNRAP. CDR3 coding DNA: TGTGCTAGTGGTTTCTCAGGGGTCGAGCAGTACTCC. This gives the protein CASGFSGVEQYS.

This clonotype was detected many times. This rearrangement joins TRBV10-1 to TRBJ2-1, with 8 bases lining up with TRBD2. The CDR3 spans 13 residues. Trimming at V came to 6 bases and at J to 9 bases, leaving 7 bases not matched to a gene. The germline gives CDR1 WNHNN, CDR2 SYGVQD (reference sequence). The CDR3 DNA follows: TGCGCCAGCAGATCGAGCGGGAGCTCTGAGCAGTTCTTC. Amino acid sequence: CASRSSGSSEQFF.

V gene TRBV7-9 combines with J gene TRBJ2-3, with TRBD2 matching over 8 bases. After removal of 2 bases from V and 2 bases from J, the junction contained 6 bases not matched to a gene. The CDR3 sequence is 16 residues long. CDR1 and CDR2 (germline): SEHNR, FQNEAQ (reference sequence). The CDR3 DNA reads TGTGCCAGCAGCTTATTCATAGCGGGAACCACAGATACGCAGTATTTT. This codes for CASSLFIAGTTDTQYF.

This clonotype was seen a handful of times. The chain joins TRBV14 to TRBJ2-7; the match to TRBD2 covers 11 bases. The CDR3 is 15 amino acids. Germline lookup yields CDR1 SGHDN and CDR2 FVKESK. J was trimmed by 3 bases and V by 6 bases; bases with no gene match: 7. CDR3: CASSQLAGADYEQYF. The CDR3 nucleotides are TGTGCCAGCAGTCAACTAGCGGGAGCCGACTACGAGCAGTACTTC.

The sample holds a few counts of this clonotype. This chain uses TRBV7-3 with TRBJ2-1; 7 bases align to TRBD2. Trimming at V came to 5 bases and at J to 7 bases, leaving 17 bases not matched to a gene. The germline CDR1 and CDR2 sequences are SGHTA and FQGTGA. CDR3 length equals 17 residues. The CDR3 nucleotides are TGTGCCAGCAGCCCCCTTAGTGGGGGAGGGCCTAGTAATGAGCAGTTCTTC. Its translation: CASSPLSGGGPSNEQFF. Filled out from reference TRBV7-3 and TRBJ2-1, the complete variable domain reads GAGVSQTPSNKVTEKGKYVELRCDPISGHTALYWYRQSLGQGPEFLIYFQGTGAADDSGLPNDRFFAVRPEGSVSTLKIQRTERGDSAVYLCASSPLSGGGPSNEQFFGPGTRLTVL.

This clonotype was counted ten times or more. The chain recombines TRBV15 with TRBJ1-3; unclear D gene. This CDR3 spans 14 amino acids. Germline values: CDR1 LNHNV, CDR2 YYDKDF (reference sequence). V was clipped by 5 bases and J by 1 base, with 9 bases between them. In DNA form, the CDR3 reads TGTGCCACCAGCTACGACCCGTCTGGAAACACCATATATTTT. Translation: CATSYDPSGNTIYF. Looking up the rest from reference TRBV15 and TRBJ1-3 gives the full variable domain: DAMVIQNPRYQVTQFGKPVTLSCSQTLNHNVMYWYQQKSSQAPKLLFHYYDKDFNNEADTPDNFQSRRPNTSFCFLDIRSPGLGDTAMYLCATSYDPSGNTIYFGEGSWLTVV.

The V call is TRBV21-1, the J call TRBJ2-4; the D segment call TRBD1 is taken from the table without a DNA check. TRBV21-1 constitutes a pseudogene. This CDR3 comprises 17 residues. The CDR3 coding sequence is TGTGCCAGCAGCAAAAACGGGGGCCGCTTATCCAAAAACATTCAGTACTTC. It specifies CASSKNGGRLSKNIQYF.

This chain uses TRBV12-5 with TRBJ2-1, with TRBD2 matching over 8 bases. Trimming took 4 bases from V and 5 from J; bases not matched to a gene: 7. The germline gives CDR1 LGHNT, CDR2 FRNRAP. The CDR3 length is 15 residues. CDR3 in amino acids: CASGSLAGPDNEQFF. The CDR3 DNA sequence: TGTGCTAGTGGTTCCTTAGCGGGGCCCGACAATGAGCAGTTCTTC.